These 15 T cell receptor beta chains share one sample of origin, sequenced in a study of blood T cell repertoires in COVID-19. Libraries were prepared by immunoSEQ multiplex PCR; TCRdb keeps only in-frame clonotypes and omits some of them. The sample contains about 260,000 clones, over 80% of which appear only once. The sequenced sample consisted of peripheral blood. All receptors derive from a woman in her thirties or forties who had recovered from COVID-19.

The chain has TRBV7-8 and TRBJ1-2; TRBD1 is a possible D gene (5 bases). Germline V gene data show CDR1 as SGHVS and CDR2 as FQNEAQ. The length of the CDR3 is 18 residues. Between the trimmed V and J ends, which lost 3 bases and 0 bases, there was a span of 20 bases. CDR3 DNA: TGTGCCAGCAGCTTGGAGGGGTTATCACAAGGAGCTAACTATGGCTACACCTTC. Translating gives CASSLEGLSQGANYGYTF.

This chain joins TRBV28 and TRBJ1-3; tentative D call: TRBD1 (5 bases). The CDR3 consists of 20 residues. The V end was cut by 0 bases, the J end by 0 bases, with 21 bases between. The germline gives CDR1 MDHEN, CDR2 SYDVKM. CDR3 region: CASSLWLGGGVLNSGNTIYF. CDR3 nucleotides: TGTGCCAGCAGTTTATGGTTAGGTGGAGGGGTCCTTAACTCTGGAAACACCATATATTTT.

V usage is TRBV7-8 and J usage is TRBJ2-7, with TRBD1 matching over 8 bases. Germline loops: CDR1 SGHVS, CDR2 FQNEAQ. The CDR3 runs to 15 residues. Unmatched junction bases numbered 4, after V lost 2 bases and J lost 1 base. CDR3 sequence: CASSLPGQASYEQYF. The CDR3 DNA reads TGTGCCAGCAGCTTACCGGGACAGGCATCCTACGAGCAGTACTTC. Using reference TRBV7-8 and TRBJ2-7 for the parts outside the CDR3, the full variable domain is GAGVSQSPRYKVAKRGQDVALRCDPISGHVSLFWYQQALGQGPEFLTYFQNEAQLDKSGLPSDRFFAERPEGSVSTLKIQRTQQEDSAVYLCASSLPGQASYEQYFGPGTRLTVT.

The chain is built from TRBV27 and TRBJ2-1, with 10 nucleotides matching TRBD2. Germline V lookup: CDR1 MNHEY, CDR2 SMNVEV (reference sequence). The CDR3 length is 15 residues. J lost 6 bases, V lost 3 bases, and 5 bases had no gene match. This CDR3 reads CASSFSGGAFNEQFF. DNA for the CDR3: TGTGCCAGCAGTTTCAGCGGGGGGGCCTTCAATGAGCAGTTCTTC.

The chain combines TRBV12-5 with TRBJ1-5; TRBD1 matches at 7 bases. The CDR3 has 16 residues. The V and J ends lost 6 bases and 12 bases, in that order; junction bases with no gene match: 20. The germline CDR1 and CDR2 sequences are LGHNT and FRNRAP. CDR3 sequence (DNA): TGTGCTAGTGGGGGGGACCAGGGGGGCTTGAGGGGGAACCAGCATTTT. It codes for CASGGDQGGLRGNQHF.

The chain couples TRBV29-1 to TRBJ2-3; D may be TRBD2 (7 bases). CDR3 length: 13 residues. Germline assignment: CDR1 SQVTM and CDR2 ANQGSEA. V was cut by 3 bases and J by 8 bases, with 15 bases left in between. The CDR3 is CSVDGGAGGTQYF. In nucleotides, the CDR3 is TGCAGCGTTGATGGGGGGGCCGGCGGTACGCAGTATTTT.

V usage is TRBV6-6 and J usage is TRBJ1-1; possible D gene TRBD1, 5 bases. The ends were cut back, 5 bases at V and 3 bases at J, with 13 bases in the middle. Germline values: CDR1 MNHNY, CDR2 SVGAGI (reference sequence). The CDR3 covers 14 residues. The chain's CDR3 is CASSTSGLYTEAFF. The CDR3 DNA is TGTGCCAGCAGTACCTCAGGGCTCTACACTGAAGCTTTCTTT.

This clone appeared a few times. The chain carries TRBV9 and TRBJ1-3; perhaps TRBD1 as D (5 bases). CDR1 is SGDLS, CDR2 YYNGEE, per germline. The V gene lost 3 bases and the J gene lost 0 bases, with 13 bases spanning the gap. This CDR3 has 16 amino acids. The CDR3 region is CASSGPPGFSGNTIYF. CDR3 in DNA: TGTGCCAGCAGCGGCCCCCCAGGGTTCTCTGGAAACACCATATATTTT. The full variable domain, in which reference TRBV9 and TRBJ1-3 provide the parts outside the CDR3, is DSGVTQTPKHLITATGQRVTLRCSPRSGDLSVYWYQQSLDQGLQFLIQYYNGEERAKGNILERFSAQQFPDLHSELNLSSLELGDSALYFCASSGPPGFSGNTIYFGEGSWLTVV.

The gene calls are TRBV5-1 and TRBJ2-3; no reliable D call. From germline, CDR1 is SGHRS and CDR2 YFSETQ. V lost 3 bases and J lost 6, with 14 bases in between. This CDR3 is 14 amino acids long. CDR3: CASSSRPSSDTQYF. CDR3 DNA sequence: TGCGCCAGCAGCTCCCGTCCCTCCTCGGATACGCAGTATTTT.

The chain uses TRBV9 and TRBJ1-2; no reliable D call. CDR1 is SGDLS, CDR2 YYNGEE, per germline. V was cut by 4 bases and J by 3 bases, with 13 bases left in between. CDR3 length: 14 amino acids. The CDR3 loop reads CASSLMEGDYGYTF. CDR3 sequence (DNA): TGTGCCAGCAGCCTGATGGAGGGCGACTATGGCTACACCTTC.

The CDR3 DNA follows: TGTGCCAGCAGTCCCACCGCCTTGACAGCCTATGGCTACACCTTC. It specifies CASSPTALTAYGYTF. This chain uses TRBV2 with TRBJ1-2, with D perhaps TRBD1 (5 bases). The CDR3 totals 15 residues. Germline CDR1 reads SNHLY; CDR2 reads FYNNEI. V lost 5 bases and J lost 4, with 17 bases in between. Looking up the rest from reference TRBV2 and TRBJ1-2 gives the full variable domain: EPEVTQTPSHQVTQMGQEVILRCVPISNHLYFYWYRQILGQKVEFLVSFYNNEISEKSEIFDDQFSVERPDGSNFTLKIRSTKLEDSAMYFCASSPTALTAYGYTFGSGTRLTVV.

This rearrangement joins TRBV9 to TRBJ2-3; no clear D. The CDR3 consists of 14 residues. V lost 4 bases and J lost 0, with 9 bases in between. Germline CDR1 reads SGDLS; CDR2 reads YYNGEE. Here the CDR3 DNA reads TGTGCCAGCAGCATCAGGCCTAGCACAGATACGCAGTATTTT. This codes for CASSIRPSTDTQYF.

The rearrangement joins TRBV3-1 (or the pseudogene TRBV3-2) to TRBJ2-1, with TRBD2 matching over 11 bases. The length of the CDR3 is 16 residues. J lost 8 bases, V lost 6 bases, and 12 bases had no gene match. Germline assignment: CDR1 LGHDT and CDR2 YNNKEL (reference sequence). CDR3 nucleotides: TGTGCCAGCAGTCGATCCGGGACTAGCGGTTTTGATGAGCAGTTCTTC. Encoded protein: CASSRSGTSGFDEQFF.

The chain joins TRBV2 to TRBJ1-5, with 7 bases lining up with TRBD1. The length of the CDR3 is 16 residues. Germline CDR1 reads SNHLY; CDR2 reads FYNNEI. Trimming at V came to 5 bases and at J to 6 bases, leaving 13 bases not matched to a gene. This CDR3 is CASSFSGQWMGQPQHF. The CDR3, as DNA: TGTGCCAGCAGTTTCTCGGGACAGTGGATGGGTCAGCCCCAGCATTTT.

The V gene is TRBV2, the J gene TRBJ2-4; D gene unclear. The CDR3 spans 15 residues. Germline values: CDR1 SNHLY, CDR2 FYNNEI. Trimming took 6 bases from V and 0 from J, leaving 12 bases between them. The CDR3 DNA follows: TGTGCCAGCAGGATTAACCCAGGAGCCAAAAACATTCAGTACTTC. The encoded protein is CASRINPGAKNIQYF.